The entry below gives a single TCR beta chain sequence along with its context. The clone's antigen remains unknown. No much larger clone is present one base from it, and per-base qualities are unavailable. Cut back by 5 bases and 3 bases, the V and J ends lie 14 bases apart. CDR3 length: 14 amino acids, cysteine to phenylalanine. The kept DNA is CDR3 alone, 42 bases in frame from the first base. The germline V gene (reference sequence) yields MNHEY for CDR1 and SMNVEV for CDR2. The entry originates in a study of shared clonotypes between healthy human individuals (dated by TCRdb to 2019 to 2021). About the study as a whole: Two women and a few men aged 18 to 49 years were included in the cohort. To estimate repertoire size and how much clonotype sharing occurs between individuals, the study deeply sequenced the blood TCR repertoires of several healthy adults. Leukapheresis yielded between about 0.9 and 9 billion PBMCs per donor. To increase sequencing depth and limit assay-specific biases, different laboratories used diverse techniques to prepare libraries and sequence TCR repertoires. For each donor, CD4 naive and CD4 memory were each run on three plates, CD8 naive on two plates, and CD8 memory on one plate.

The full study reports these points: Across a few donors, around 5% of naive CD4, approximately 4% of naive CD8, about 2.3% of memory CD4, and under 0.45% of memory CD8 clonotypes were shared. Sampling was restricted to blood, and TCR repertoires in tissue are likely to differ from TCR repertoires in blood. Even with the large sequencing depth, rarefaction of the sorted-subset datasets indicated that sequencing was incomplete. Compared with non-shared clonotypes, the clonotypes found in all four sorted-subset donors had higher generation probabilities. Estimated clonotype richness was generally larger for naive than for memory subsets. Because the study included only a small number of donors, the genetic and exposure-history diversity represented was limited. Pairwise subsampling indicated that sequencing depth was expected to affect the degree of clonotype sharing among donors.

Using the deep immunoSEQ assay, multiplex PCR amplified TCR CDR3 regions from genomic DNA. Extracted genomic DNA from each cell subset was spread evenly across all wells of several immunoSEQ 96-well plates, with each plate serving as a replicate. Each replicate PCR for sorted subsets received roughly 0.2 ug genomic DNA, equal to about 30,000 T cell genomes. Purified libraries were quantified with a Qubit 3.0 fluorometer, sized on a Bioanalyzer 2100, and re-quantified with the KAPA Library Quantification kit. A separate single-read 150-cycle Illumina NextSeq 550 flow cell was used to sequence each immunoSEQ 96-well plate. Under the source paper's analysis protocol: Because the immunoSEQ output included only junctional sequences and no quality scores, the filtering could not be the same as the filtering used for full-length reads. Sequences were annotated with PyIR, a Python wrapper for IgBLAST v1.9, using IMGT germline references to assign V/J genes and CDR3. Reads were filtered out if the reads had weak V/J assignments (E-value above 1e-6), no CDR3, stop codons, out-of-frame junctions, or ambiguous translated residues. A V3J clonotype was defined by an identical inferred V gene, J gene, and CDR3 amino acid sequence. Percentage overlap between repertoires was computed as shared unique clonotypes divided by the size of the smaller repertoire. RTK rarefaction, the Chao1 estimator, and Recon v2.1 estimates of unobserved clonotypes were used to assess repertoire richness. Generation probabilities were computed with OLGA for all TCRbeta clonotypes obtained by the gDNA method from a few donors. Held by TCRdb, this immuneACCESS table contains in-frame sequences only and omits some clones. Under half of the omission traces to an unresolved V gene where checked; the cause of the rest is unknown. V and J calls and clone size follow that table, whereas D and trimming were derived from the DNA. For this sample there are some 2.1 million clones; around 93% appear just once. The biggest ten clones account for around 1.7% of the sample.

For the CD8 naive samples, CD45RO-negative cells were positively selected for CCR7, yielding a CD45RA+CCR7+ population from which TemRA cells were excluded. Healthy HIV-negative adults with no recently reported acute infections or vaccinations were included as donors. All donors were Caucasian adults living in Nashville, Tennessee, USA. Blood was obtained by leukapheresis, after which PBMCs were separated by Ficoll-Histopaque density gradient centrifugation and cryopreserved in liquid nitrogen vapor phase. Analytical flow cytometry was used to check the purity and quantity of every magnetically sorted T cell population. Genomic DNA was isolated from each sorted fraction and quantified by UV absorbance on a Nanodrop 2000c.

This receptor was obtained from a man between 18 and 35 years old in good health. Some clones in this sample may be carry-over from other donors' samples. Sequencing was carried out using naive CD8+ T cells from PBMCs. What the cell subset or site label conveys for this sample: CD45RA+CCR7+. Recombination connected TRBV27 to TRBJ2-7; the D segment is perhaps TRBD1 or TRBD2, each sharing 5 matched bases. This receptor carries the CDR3 CASSISGPNYEQYF. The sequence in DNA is TGTGCCAGCAGTATCTCGGGACCAAACTACGAGCAGTACTTC.